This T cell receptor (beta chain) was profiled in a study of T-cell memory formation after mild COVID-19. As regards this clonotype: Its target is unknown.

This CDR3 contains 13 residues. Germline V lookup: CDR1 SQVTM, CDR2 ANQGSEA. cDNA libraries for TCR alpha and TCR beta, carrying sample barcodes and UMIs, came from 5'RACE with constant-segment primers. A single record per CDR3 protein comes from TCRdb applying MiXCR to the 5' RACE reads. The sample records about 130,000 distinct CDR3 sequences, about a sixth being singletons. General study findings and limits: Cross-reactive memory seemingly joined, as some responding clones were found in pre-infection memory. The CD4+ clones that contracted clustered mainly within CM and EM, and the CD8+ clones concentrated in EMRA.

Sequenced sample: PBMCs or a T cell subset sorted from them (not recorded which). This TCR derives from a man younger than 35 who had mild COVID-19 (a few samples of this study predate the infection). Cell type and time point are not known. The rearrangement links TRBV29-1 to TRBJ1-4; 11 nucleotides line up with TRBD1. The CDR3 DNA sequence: TGCTCGGGAACCGGGACAGGGGGAGAAAAACTGTTTTTT. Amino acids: CSGTGTGGEKLFF.